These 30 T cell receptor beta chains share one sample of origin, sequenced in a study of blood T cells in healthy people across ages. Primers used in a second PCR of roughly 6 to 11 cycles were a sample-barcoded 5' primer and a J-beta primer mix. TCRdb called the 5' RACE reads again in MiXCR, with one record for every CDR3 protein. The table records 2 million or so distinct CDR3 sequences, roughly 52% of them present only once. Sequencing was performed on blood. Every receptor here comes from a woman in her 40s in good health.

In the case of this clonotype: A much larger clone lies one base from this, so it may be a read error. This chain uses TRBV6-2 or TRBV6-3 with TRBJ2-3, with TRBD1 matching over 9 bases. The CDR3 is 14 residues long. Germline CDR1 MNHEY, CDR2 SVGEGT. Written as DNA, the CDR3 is TGTGCCAGCAGTCGGACAGGGGAAGCAGATACGCGGTATTTT. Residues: CASSRTGEADTRYF.

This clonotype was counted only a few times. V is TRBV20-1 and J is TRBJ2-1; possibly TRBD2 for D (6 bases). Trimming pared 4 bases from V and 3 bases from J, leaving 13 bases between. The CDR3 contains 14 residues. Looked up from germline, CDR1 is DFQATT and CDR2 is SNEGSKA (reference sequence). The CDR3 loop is CSAKAGRNYNEQFF. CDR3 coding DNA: TGCAGTGCTAAGGCGGGGAGGAACTACAATGAGCAGTTCTTC.

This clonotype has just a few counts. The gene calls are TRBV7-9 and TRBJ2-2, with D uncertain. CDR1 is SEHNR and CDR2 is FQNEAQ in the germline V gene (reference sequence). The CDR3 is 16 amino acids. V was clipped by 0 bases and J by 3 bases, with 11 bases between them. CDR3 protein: CASSLAHGSYTGELFF. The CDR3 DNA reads TGTGCCAGCAGCTTAGCGCACGGCAGCTACACCGGGGAGCTGTTTTTT. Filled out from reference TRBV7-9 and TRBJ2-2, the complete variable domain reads DTGVSQNPRHKITKRGQNVTFRCDPISEHNRLYWYRQTLGQGPEFLTYFQNEAQLEKSRLLSDRFSAERPKGSFSTLEIQRTEQGDSAMYLCASSLAHGSYTGELFFGEGSRLTVL.

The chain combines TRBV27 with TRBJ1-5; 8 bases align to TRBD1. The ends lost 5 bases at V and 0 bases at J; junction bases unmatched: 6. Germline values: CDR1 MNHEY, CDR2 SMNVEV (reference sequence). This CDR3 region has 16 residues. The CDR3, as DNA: TGTGCCAGCAGTAACACAGGGGGTAGTAGCAATCAGCCCCAGCATTTT. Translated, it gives CASSNTGGSSNQPQHF.

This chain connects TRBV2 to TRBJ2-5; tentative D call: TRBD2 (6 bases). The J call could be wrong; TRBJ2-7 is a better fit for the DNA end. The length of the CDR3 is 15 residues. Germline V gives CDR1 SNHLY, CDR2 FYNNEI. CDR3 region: CASSEVAGRRGEQYF. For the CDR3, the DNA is TGTGCCAGCAGTGAAGTGGCAGGGAGGAGGGGCGAGCAGTACTTC.

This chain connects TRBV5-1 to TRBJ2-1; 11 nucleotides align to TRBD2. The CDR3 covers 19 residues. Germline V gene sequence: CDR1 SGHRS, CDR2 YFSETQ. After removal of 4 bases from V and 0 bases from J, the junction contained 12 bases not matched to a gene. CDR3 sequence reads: CASSPGGASGGFSYNEQFF. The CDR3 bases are TGCGCCAGCAGCCCCGGCGGGGCTAGCGGGGGGTTCTCCTACAATGAGCAGTTCTTC.

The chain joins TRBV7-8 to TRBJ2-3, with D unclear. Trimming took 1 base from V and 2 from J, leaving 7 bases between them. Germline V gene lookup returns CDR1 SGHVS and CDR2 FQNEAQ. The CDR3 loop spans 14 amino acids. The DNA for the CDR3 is TGTGCCAGCAGCTTAGTGTTACTCACAGATACGCAGTATTTT. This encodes CASSLVLLTDTQYF.

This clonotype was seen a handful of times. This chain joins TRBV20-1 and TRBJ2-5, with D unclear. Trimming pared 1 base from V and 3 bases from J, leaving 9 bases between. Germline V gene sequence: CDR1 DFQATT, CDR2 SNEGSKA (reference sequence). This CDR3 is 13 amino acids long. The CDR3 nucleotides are TGCAGTGCTAGAGTTAACTATAAAGAGACCCAGTACTTC. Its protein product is CSARVNYKETQYF.

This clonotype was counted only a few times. CDR3 sequence: CSARLSSLETQYF. CDR3 DNA sequence: TGCAGTGCTAGGCTCTCTAGCCTGGAGACCCAGTACTTC. V usage is TRBV20-1 and J usage is TRBJ2-5, with D possibly matching TRBD2 (5 bases). CDR1 and CDR2 from the germline V gene are DFQATT and SNEGSKA (reference sequence). The CDR3 covers 13 residues. The germline V and J ends were trimmed by 3 bases and 5 bases, with 13 bases remaining between them.

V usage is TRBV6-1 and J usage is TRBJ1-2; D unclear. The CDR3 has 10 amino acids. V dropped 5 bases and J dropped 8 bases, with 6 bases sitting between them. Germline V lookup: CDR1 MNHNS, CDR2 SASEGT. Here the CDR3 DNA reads TGTGCCAGCAGTATCCGCGGCTACACCTTC. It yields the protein CASSIRGYTF.

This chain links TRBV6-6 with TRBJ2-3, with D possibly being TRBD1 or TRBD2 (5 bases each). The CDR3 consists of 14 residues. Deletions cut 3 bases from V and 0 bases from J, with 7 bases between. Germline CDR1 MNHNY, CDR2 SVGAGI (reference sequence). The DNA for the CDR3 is TGTGCCAGCAGTTATGGGGACAGCACAGATACGCAGTATTTT. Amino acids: CASSYGDSTDTQYF.

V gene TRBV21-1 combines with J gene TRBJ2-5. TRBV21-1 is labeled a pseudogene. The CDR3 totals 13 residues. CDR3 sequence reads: CASSKVTGGTQYF. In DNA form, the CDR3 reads TGTGCCAGCAGCAAAGTAACTGGAGGGACCCAGTACTTC.

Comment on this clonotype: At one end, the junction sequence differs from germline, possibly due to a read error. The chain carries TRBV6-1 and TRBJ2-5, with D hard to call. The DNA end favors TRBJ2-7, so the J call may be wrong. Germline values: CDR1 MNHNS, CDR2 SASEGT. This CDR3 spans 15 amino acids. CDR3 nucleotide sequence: TGTGCTAGCAGTGAAGTTTACGGTATAGACTACGAGCAGTACTTC. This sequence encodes CASSEVYGIDYEQYF.

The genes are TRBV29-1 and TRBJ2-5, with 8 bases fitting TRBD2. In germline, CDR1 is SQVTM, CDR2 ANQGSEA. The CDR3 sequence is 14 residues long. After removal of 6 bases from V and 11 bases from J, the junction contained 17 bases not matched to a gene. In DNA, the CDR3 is TGCAGCGTCGCACTGCGGGGGGACCCAAATGAGCAGTACTTC. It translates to CSVALRGDPNEQYF.

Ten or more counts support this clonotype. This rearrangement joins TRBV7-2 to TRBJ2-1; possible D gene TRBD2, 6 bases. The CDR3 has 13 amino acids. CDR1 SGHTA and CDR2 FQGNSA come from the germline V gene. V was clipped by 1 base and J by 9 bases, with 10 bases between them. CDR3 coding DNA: TGTGCCAGCAGCTTAGACTTGGGAGGTGAGCAGTTCTTC. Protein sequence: CASSLDLGGEQFF.

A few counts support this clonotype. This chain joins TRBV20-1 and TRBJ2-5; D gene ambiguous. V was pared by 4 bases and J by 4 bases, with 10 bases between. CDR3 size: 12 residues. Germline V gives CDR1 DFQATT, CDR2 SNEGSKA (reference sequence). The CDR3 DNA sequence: TGCAGTGCTAAGGATACGTTAGAGACCCAGTACTTC. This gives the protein CSAKDTLETQYF.

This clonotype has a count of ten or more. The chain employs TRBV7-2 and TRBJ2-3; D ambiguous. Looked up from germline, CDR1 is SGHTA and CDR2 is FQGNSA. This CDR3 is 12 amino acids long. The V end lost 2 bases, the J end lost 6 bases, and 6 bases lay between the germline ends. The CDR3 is CASSLRLDTQYF. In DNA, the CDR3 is TGTGCCAGCAGCTTACGCTTGGATACGCAGTATTTT.

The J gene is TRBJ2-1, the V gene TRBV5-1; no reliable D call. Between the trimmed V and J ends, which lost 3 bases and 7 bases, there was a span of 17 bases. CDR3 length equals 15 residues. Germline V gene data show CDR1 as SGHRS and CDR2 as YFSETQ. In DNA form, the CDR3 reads TGCGCCAGCAGCTCGACAAGGCCCGTTGGGAATGAGCAGTTCTTC. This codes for CASSSTRPVGNEQFF. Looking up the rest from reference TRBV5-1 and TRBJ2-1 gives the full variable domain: KAGVTQTPRYLIKTRGQQVTLSCSPISGHRSVSWYQQTPGQGLQFLFEYFSETQRNKGNFPGRFSGRQFSNSRSEMNVSTLELGDSALYLCASSSTRPVGNEQFFGPGTRLTVL.

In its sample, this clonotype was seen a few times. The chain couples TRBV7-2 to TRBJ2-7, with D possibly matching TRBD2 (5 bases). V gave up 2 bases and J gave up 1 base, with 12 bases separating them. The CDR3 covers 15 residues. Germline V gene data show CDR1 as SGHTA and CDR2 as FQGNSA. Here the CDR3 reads CASSLRGHMSYEQYF. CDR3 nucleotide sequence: TGTGCCAGCAGCTTACGGGGTCACATGTCCTACGAGCAGTACTTC.

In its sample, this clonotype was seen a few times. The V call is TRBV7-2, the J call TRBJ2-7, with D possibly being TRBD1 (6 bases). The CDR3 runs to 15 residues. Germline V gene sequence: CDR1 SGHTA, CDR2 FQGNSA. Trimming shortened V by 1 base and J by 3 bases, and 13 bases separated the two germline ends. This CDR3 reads CASSLGTATYYEQYF. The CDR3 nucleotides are TGTGCCAGCAGCTTAGGGACAGCGACGTACTACGAGCAGTACTTC.

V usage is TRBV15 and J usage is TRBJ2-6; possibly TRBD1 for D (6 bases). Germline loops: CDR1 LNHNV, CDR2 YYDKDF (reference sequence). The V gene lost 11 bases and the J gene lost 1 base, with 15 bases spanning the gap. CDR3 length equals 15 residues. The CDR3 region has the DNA TGTGCCGCACAGGGTTCGGGGTCTGGGGCCAACGTCCTGACTTTC. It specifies CAAQGSGSGANVLTF.

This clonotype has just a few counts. CDR3 in DNA: TGTGCCACCAGCAGAGGGGACCCAACCAGGCAGTTCTTC. Its translation is CATSRGDPTRQFF. The chain recombines TRBV15 with TRBJ2-1; TRBD1 or TRBD2 may be the D gene (5 bases each). V shed 1 base and J shed 12 bases, with 13 bases lying between them. The germline gives CDR1 LNHNV, CDR2 YYDKDF (reference sequence). The CDR3 is 13 amino acids.

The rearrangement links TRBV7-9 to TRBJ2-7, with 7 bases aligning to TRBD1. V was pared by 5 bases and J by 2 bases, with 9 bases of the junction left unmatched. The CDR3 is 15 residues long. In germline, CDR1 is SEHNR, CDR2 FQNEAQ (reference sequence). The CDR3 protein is CASSTDREWTYEQYF. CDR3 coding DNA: TGTGCCAGCAGCACAGACAGGGAGTGGACCTACGAGCAGTACTTC.

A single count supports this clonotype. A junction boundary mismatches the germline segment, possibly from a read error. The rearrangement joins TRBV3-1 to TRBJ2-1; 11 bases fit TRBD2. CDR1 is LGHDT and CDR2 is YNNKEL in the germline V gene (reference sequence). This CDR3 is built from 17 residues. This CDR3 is CASSHALTSGVDNERFF. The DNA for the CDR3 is TGTGCCAGCAGCCACGCCCTGACTAGCGGGGTAGACAATGAGCGGTTCTTC.

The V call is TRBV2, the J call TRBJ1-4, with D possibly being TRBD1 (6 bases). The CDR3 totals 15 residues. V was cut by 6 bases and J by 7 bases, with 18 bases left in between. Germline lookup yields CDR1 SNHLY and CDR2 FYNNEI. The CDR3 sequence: CASSPPTGGGEKLFF. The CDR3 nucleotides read TGTGCCAGCAGCCCACCGACAGGAGGGGGTGAAAAACTGTTTTTT. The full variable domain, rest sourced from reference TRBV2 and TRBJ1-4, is EPEVTQTPSHQVTQMGQEVILRCVPISNHLYFYWYRQILGQKVEFLVSFYNNEISEKSEIFDDQFSVERPDGSNFTLKIRSTKLEDSAMYFCASSPPTGGGEKLFFGSGTQLSVL.

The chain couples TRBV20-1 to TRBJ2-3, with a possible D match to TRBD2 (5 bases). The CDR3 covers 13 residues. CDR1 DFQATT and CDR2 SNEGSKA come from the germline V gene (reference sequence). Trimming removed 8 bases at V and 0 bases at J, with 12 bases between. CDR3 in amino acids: CSQRETSTDTQYF. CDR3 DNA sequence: TGCAGTCAGAGGGAGACAAGCACAGATACGCAGTATTTT.

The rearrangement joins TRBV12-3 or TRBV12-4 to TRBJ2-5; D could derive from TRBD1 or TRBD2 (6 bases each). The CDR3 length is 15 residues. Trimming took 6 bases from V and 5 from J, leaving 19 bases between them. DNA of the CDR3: TGTGCCAGCAGCCCTCAGCGGGTGGGGGGCGAGACCCAGTACTTC. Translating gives CASSPQRVGGETQYF.

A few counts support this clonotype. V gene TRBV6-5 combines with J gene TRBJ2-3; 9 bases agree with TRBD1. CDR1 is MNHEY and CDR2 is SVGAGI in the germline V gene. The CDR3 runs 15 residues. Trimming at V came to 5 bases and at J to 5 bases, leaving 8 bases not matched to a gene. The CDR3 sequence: CASSQGQGGIDTQYF. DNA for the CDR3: TGTGCCAGCAGTCAGGGACAGGGAGGCATAGATACGCAGTATTTT.

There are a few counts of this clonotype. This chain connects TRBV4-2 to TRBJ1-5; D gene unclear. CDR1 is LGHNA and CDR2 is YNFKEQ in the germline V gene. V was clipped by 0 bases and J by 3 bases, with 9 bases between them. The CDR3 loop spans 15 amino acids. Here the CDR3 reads CASSQDGRNNQPQHF. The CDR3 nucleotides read TGTGCCAGCAGCCAAGACGGGCGGAACAATCAGCCCCAGCATTTT.

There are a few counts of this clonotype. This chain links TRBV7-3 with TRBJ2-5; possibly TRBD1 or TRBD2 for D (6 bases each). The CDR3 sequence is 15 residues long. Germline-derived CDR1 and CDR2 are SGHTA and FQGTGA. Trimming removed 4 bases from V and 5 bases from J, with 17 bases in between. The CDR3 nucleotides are TGTGCCAGCAGCTCTCTTGTGGGGGGCGTCGAGACCCAGTACTTC. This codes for CASSSLVGGVETQYF.